This TCR beta chain derives from a study of cytomegalovirus exposure and HLA in healthy donors. Study outcomes and limitations: The listing of 150 or so TCR beta chains classed them as cytomegalovirus-associated. Later on, a genetic analysis was performed. It linked a missense variant in DCLRE1C with V- and J-gene trimming of TCR beta. Immune exposure was documented only through CMV serostatus. Accounts indicate the classifier identified cytomegalovirus status with strong specificity and sensitivity.

Note on this clone: The antigen remains unidentified.

Vbeta (60) and Jbeta (13) primers were used in the PCR. Assay: immunoSEQ multiplex PCR; the TCRdb copy retains only in-frame clones and omits some. The sample lists around 120,000 clones; about 85% were seen once. The V gene end was trimmed by 10 bases and the J gene end by 1 base; junction bases not matched to a gene: 12. This CDR3 region has 15 residues. CDR1 and CDR2 from the germline V gene are MNHEY and SVGAGI. Sequenced material: PBMCs. The gene calls are TRBV6-5 and TRBJ2-5; 7 bases fit TRBD1. The TCR comes from a boy younger than 18 in good health and CMV-seronegative. The CDR3: CATALTGTFQETQYF. The CDR3 bases are TGTGCCACAGCCCTGACAGGGACATTCCAAGAGACCCAGTACTTC.